This T cell receptor (beta chain) was sequenced in a study of response to subunit inactivated influenza vaccine (dated by TCRdb to 2016 to 2019). With regard to the full study: Deep quantitative profiling of the T cell receptor repertoire was used in the study to follow responses to a trivalent subunit inactivated influenza vaccine.

This clonotype has more than one count but fewer than ten. Its recognized antigen is unknown. Base qualities are not recorded, but no much larger clone differs from it by a single base. On the study overall, not on this receptor specifically: The authors proposed that each seasonal influenza vaccination may bring in only a limited number of new T cells.

The library was obtained by RT-PCR. The sequencer was an Illumina HiSeq 2500. In TCRdb, the public reads were trimmed at Q25 with fastp and aligned with MiXCR, with productive beta chains retained. Every entry covers one CDR3 protein and lists the most common genes and DNA from its rows. Here the sample has about 170,000 distinct CDR3 sequences; roughly 12% occur a single time. About 29% of the sample lies in the top ten. The CDR1 and CDR2 encoded by the germline V gene are LGHNA and YSLEER. The cysteine opens and the phenylalanine closes a CDR3 of 16 amino acids. Of all the DNA, just the CDR3 is kept, 48 bases in frame from base 1. Deletion took 1 base off V and 3 bases off J, with a span of 15 bases between the germline ends. The same sample was also studied in work on T cells expressing NK-cell markers. The second paper states: 5'RACE template switching, by which a universal primer site and unique molecular identifiers were added, was used to make TCR beta cDNA libraries. Three sorted T-cell subsets (CD3+CD56+NKG2C+, CD3+CD56+NKG2C- and CD3+CD56-NKG2C+) from under 10 donors had their TCR beta-chain repertoires profiled. Among the eight sequenced donors, seven were HCMV-seropositive and one was HCMV-seronegative. To restrict sorting to alphabetaTCR-expressing T cells, an anti-gammadeltaTCR antibody was added in several experiments. In roughly six donors, the dominant CD3+CD56+NKG2C+ clonotypes were among the top 10 CD8+ clonotypes and accounted for roughly 1.0-7.5% of CD8+ T cells. Those dominant clonotypes were again the most abundant among CD3+CD56-NKG2C+ cells in a few donors, at roughly 28.3-65%. Whether the expanded NKG2C-expressing T cell clones were specific for HCMV antigens was left unclear. All eight donors whose samples were sequenced were randomly selected healthy volunteers, three of them men and five women. HCMV serostatus was determined by detecting HCMV-specific IgG in serum with a commercial ELISA kit. Ficoll density gradient centrifugation was used to isolate peripheral blood mononuclear cells from blood. CD4+ and CD8+ T cells were isolated from PBMC by magnetic immunoseparation with Miltenyi isolation kits. cDNA synthesis was primed from the TCR beta constant segment and was followed by two successive PCR amplification steps. Libraries were sequenced as 2 x 150 bp reads on Illumina HiSeq 2000/2500, MiSeq or NextSeq. Reads were demultiplexed and grouped by UMI with MIGEC, and clonotypes were assembled and quantified with MiTCR. Only TCR cDNA sequences supported by at least two reads were kept to exclude erroneous sequences. Downstream repertoire analysis used the tcR package, and clonotypes were matched across fractions by CDR3 nucleotide sequence plus V segment. VDJmatch was used to annotate antigen specificity against VDJdb, with one amino acid substitution allowed in CDR3.

The TCR sequence derives from a middle-aged man who received an inactivated influenza vaccine. Donor details come from another sample of the same person, matched by shared clones. In this chain, TRBV4-3 is recombined with TRBJ1-2; there is no confident call for the D gene. Sequenced material: CD8+ T cells sorted from PBMCs, taken 12 days after vaccination. The CDR3: CASSQVLQPGDYGYTF. The sequence in DNA is TGCGCCAGCAGCCAAGTCCTCCAGCCCGGGGACTATGGCTACACCTTC.